The 5 T cell receptor beta chains listed next were all sequenced from one sample in a study of blood T cell repertoires in COVID-19. Repertoires were generated with immunoSEQ multiplex PCR, while TCRdb's copy carries only in-frame clones and drops some. The sample yields 200,000 to 300,000 clones, 86% seen once. Sequenced sample: peripheral blood. These receptor sequences come from a man aged 25-40 years with active or convalescent COVID-19.

This clone was observed a handful of times. J is TRBJ1-1 and V is TRBV13, with D possibly TRBD1 on 6 matching bases. The CDR3 consists of 12 residues. Germline V gene lookup returns CDR1 PRHDT and CDR2 FYEKMQ (reference sequence). With 5 bases removed from V and 8 bases from J, the gap between germline ends came to 12 bases. The CDR3 DNA follows: TGTGCCAGCAGCCGTGGACAGAAAGAAGCTTTCTTT. Its protein is CASSRGQKEAFF.

This rearrangement joins TRBV25-1 to TRBJ2-2; the match to TRBD2 covers 7 bases. V lost 6 bases to trimming and J lost 5 bases; unmatched junction nucleotides: 6. Germline V CDR1 and CDR2: MGHDK, SYGVNS. This CDR3 comprises 14 residues. The CDR3 coding sequence is TGTGCCAGCAGGAGCCGGGGGGAAACCGGGGAGCTGTTTTTT. Encoded protein: CASRSRGETGELFF.

This rearrangement joins TRBV4-2 to TRBJ1-1; D remains unclear. The germline CDR1 and CDR2 sequences are LGHNA and YNFKEQ. This CDR3 is 15 amino acids long. V lost 2 bases, J lost 2 bases, and 12 bases lay in between. This chain's CDR3 is CASSQHGLPNTEAFF. For the CDR3, the DNA is TGTGCCAGCAGCCAACACGGACTGCCCAACACTGAAGCTTTCTTT.

The chain employs TRBV29-1 and TRBJ2-2, with 8 bases aligning to TRBD2. The CDR3 totals 14 residues. Germline assignment: CDR1 SQVTM and CDR2 ANQGSEA. V gave up 4 bases and J gave up 7 bases; unmatched junction bases: 8. This CDR3 is CSVVGGGQVGELFF. Written as DNA, the CDR3 is TGCAGCGTTGTTGGCGGGGGGCAAGTCGGGGAGCTGTTTTTT.

This clone was seen a single time. The J gene is TRBJ2-3, the V gene TRBV9; D gene unclear. CDR3 length equals 14 residues. Germline V lookup: CDR1 SGDLS, CDR2 YYNGEE. Trimming left V 0 bases short and J 6 bases short, with 11 bases between. As DNA, the CDR3 is TGTGCCAGCAGCGTAGGTGCCTCAGTGGATACGCAGTATTTT. Its protein is CASSVGASVDTQYF.